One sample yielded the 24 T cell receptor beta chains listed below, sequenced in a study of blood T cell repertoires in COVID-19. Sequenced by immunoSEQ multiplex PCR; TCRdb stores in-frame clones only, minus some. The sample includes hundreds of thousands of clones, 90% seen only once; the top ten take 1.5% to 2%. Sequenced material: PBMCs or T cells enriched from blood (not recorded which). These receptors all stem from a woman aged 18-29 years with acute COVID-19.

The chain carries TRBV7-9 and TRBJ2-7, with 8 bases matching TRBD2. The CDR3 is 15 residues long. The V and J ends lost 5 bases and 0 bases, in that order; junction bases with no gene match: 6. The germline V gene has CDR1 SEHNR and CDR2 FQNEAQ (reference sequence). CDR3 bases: TGTGCCAGCAGCCGTACTAGCGGTAGCTCCTACGAGCAGTACTTC. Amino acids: CASSRTSGSSYEQYF.

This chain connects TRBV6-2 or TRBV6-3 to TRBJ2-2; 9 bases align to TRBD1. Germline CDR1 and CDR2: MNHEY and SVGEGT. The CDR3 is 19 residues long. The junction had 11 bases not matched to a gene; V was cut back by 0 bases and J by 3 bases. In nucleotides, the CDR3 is TGTGCCAGCAGTTACTCGTTTGGGACAGGGCGGTTAGACACCGGGGAGCTGTTTTTT. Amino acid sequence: CASSYSFGTGRLDTGELFF.

CDR3 region: CASSRDLISYNEQFF. CDR3 bases: TGTGCCAGCAGCCGAGACTTGATCTCCTACAATGAGCAGTTCTTC. V gene TRBV7-9 combines with J gene TRBJ2-1; D is uncertain. The CDR3 spans 15 residues. Deletions cut 5 bases from V and 0 bases from J, with 11 bases between. CDR1 is SEHNR, CDR2 FQNEAQ, per germline (reference sequence).

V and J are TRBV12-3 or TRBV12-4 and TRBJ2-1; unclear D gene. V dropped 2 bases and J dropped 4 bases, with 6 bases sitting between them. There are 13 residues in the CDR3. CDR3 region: CASSLTIYNEQFF. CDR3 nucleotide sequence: TGTGCCAGCAGTTTAACTATTTACAATGAGCAGTTCTTC.

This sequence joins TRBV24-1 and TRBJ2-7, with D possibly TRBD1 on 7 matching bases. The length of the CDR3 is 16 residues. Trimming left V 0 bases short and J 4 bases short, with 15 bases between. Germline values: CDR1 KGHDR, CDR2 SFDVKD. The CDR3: CATSDLPHRGLYEQYF. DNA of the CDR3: TGTGCCACCAGTGATTTGCCTCACAGGGGACTTTACGAGCAGTACTTC.

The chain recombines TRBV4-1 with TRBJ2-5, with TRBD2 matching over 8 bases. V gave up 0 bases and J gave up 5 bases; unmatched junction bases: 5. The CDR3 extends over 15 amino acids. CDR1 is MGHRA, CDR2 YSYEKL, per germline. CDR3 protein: CASSQEGLGAETQYF. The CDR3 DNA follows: TGCGCCAGCAGCCAAGAGGGACTAGGGGCGGAGACCCAGTACTTC.

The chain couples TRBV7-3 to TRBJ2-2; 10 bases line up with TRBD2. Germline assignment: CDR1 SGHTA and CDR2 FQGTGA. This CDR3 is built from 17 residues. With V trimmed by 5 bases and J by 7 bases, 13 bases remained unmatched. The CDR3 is CASSPTPSGRAFGELFF. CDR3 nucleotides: TGTGCCAGCAGCCCAACCCCAAGCGGGAGGGCCTTCGGGGAGCTGTTTTTT.

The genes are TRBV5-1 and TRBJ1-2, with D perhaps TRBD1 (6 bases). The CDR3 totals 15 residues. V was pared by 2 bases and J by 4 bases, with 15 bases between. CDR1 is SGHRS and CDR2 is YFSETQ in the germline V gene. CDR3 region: CASSFSGDIGYGYTF. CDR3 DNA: TGCGCCAGCAGCTTCTCCGGGGACATAGGCTATGGCTACACCTTC.

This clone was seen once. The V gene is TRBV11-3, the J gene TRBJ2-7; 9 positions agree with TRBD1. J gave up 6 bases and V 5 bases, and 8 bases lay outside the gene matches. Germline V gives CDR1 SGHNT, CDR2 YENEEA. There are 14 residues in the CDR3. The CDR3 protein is CASSPGTGYGEQYF. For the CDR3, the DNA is TGTGCCAGCAGCCCCGGGACAGGGTATGGCGAGCAGTACTTC.

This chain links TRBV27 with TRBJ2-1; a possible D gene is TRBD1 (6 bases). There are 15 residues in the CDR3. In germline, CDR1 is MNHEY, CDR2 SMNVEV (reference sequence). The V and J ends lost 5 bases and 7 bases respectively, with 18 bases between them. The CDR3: CASSPNGGRGNEQFF. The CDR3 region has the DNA TGTGCCAGCAGTCCAAATGGGGGTAGGGGGAATGAGCAGTTCTTC.

The CDR3 loop reads CASSQQDFNYGYTF. CDR3 sequence (DNA): TGTGCCAGCTCACAGCAGGATTTCAACTATGGCTACACCTTC. The rearrangement joins TRBV18 to TRBJ1-2; D ambiguous. V was pared by 4 bases and J by 2 bases, with 11 bases between. CDR1 KGHSH and CDR2 LQKENI come from the germline V gene. The CDR3 loop spans 14 amino acids.

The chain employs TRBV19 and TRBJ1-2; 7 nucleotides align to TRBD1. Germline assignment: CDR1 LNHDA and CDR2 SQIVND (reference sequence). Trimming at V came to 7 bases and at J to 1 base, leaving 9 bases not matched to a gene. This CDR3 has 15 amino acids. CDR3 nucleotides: TGTGCCAGTACCCCGAACAGGGGACTTAACTATGGCTACACCTTC. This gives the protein CASTPNRGLNYGYTF.

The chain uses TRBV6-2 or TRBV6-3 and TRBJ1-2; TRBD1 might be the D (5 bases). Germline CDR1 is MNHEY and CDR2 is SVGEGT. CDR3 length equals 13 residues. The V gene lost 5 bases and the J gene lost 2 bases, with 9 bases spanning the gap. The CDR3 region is CASSTDRNYGYTF. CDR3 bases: TGTGCCAGCAGTACCGACAGAAACTATGGCTACACCTTC.

CDR3 loop: CASSPHIGDTQYF. CDR3 DNA sequence: TGTGCCAGCTCACCGCACATCGGGGATACGCAGTATTTT. The V gene is TRBV18, the J gene TRBJ2-3, with D unresolved. From germline, CDR1 is KGHSH and CDR2 LQKENI. CDR3 length equals 13 residues. Trimming shortened V by 3 bases and J by 6 bases, and 10 bases separated the two germline ends.

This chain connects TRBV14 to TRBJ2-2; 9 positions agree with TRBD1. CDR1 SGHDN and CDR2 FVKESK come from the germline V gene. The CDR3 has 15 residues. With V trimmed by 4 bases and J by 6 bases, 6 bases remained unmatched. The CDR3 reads CASSPGQGVSGELFF. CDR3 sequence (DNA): TGTGCCAGCAGCCCGGGACAGGGAGTTTCCGGGGAGCTGTTTTTT.

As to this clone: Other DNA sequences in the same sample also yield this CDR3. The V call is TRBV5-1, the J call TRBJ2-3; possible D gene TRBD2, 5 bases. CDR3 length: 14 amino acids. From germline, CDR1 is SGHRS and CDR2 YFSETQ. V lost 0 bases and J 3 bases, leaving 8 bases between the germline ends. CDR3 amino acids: CASSLGLSTDTQYF. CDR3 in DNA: TGCGCCAGCAGCTTGGGACTATCGACAGATACGCAGTATTTT.

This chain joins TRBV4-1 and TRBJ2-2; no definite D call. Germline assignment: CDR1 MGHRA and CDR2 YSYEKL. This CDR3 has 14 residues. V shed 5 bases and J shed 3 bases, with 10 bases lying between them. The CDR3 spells CASSATEDTGELFF. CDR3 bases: TGCGCCAGCAGCGCCACCGAGGACACCGGGGAGCTGTTTTTT.

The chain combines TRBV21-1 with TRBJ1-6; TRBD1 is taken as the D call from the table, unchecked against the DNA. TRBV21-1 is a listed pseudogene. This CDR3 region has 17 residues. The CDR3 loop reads CASSKNCDRLGRSPLHF. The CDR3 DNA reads TGTGCCAGCAGCAAAAATTGTGACAGGCTAGGTAGGTCACCCCTCCACTTT.

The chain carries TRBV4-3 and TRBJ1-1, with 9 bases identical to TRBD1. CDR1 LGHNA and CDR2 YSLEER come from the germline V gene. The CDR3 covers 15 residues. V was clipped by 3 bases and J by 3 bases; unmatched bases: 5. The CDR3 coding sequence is TGCGCCAGCAGCCAGGGGACAGGGAGCTACACTGAAGCTTTCTTT. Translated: CASSQGTGSYTEAFF.

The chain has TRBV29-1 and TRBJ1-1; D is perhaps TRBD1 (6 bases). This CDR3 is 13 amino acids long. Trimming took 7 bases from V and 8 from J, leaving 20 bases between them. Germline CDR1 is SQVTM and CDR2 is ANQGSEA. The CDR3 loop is CSALRGYDREAFF. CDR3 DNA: TGCAGCGCCCTCCGTGGCTACGACAGGGAAGCTTTCTTT.

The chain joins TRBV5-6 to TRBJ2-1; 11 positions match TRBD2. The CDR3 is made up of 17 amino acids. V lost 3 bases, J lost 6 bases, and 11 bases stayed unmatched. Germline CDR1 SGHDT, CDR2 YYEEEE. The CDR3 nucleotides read TGTGCCAGCAGCTCGACCGGGACTAGCGGAGGGGTCAATGAGCAGTTCTTC. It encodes CASSSTGTSGGVNEQFF.

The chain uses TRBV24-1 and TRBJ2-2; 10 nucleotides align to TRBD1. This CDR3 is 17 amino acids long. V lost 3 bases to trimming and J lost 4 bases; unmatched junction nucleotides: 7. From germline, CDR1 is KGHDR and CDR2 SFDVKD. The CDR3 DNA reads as TGTGCCACCAGTGATCTGACGACAGGGGGCTTCACCGGGGAGCTGTTTTTT. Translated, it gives CATSDLTTGGFTGELFF.

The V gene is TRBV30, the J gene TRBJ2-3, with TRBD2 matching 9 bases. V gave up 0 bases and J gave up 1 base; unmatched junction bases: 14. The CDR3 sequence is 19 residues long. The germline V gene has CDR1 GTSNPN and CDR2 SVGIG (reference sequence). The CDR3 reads CAWSVTLGLADARTDTQYF. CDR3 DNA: TGTGCCTGGAGTGTTACCTTGGGACTAGCTGACGCCCGCACAGATACGCAGTATTTT. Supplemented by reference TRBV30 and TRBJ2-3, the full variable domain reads SQTIHQWPATLVQPVGSPLSLECTVEGTSNPNLYWYRQAAGRGLQLLFYSVGIGQISSEVPQNLSASRPQDRQFILSSKKLLLSDSGFYLCAWSVTLGLADARTDTQYFGPGTRLTVL.

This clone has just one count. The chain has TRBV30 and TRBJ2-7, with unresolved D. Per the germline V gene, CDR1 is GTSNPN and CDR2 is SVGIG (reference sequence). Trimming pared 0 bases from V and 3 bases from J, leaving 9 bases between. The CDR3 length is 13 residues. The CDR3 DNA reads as TGTGCCTGGAGTGTACAGTGGAACTACGAGCAGTACTTC. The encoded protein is CAWSVQWNYEQYF.